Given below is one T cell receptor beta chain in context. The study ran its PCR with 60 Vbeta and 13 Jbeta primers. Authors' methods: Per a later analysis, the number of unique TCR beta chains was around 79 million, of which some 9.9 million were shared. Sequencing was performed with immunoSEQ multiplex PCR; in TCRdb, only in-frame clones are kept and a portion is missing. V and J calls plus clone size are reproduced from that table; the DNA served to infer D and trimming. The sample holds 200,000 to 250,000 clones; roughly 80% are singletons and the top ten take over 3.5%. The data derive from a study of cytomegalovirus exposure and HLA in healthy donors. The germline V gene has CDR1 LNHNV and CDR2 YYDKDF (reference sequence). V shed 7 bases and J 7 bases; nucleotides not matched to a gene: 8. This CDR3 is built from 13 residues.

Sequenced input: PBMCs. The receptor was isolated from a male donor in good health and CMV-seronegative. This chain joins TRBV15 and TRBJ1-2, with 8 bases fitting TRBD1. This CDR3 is CATTLGQGGGYTF. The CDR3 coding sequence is TGTGCCACCACCCTTGGACAGGGAGGTGGCTACACCTTC.